This T cell receptor beta chain is drawn from a study of STAT5B mutations in CD4+ large granular lymphocyte leukemia. Study information: Anti-CD4 microbead selection came after CD8+ cell depletion in cryopreserved samples. Points from the study as a whole: Top patient clones used TRBV06 genes more often: 8/27 versus 2/35 in controls.

Profiled with immunoSEQ multiplex PCR; TCRdb holds only in-frame clones, not every one. Among 950 to 1,500 clones listed, roughly 80% were seen once. With regard to this clone: Its antigen is not identified.

Germline CDR1 MNHEY, CDR2 SVGAGI. CDR3 length: 13 residues. The V and J ends lost 4 bases and 2 bases respectively, with 6 bases between them. This rearrangement joins TRBV6-5 to TRBJ1-3, with D uncertain. The source material was PBMCs. The source is a man aged 65-85 years with CD4+ T-cell large granular lymphocyte leukemia. This chain's CDR3 is CASSLWAGNTIYF. CDR3 nucleotide sequence: TGTGCCAGCAGTTTATGGGCTGGAAACACCATATATTTT.